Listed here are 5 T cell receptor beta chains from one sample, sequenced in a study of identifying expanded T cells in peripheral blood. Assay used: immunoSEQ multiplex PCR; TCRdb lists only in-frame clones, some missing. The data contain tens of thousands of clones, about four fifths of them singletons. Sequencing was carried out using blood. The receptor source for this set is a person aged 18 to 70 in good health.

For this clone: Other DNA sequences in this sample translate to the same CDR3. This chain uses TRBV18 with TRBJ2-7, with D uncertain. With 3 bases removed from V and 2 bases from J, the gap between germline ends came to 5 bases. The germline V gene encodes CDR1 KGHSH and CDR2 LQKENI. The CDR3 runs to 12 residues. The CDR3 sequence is CASSPTTYEQYF. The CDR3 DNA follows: TGTGCCAGCTCACCTACGACCTACGAGCAGTACTTC. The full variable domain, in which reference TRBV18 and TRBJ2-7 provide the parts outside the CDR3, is NAGVMQNPRHLVRRRGQEARLRCSPMKGHSHVYWYRQLPEEGLKFMVYLQKENIIDESGMPKERFSAEFPKEGPSILRIQQVVRGDSAAYFCASSPTTYEQYFGPGTRLTVT.

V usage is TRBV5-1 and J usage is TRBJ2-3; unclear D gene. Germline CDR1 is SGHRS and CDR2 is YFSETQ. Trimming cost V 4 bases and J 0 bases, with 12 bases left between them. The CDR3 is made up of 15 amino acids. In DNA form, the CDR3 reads TGCGCCAGCAGCGCGGCGGTGGGGAGCACAGATACGCAGTATTTT. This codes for CASSAAVGSTDTQYF.

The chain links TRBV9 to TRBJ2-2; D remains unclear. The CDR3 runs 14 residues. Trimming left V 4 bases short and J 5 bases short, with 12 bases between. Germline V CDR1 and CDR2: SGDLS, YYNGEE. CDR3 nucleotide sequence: TGTGCCAGCAGCCCAGAGTTGAGTACCGGGGAGCTGTTTTTT. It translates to CASSPELSTGELFF.

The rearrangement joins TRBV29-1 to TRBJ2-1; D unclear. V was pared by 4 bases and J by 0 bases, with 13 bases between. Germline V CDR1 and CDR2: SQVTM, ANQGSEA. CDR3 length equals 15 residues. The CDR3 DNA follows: TGCAGCGTTGCGGACGGCACGATCTCCTACAATGAGCAGTTCTTC. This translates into CSVADGTISYNEQFF.

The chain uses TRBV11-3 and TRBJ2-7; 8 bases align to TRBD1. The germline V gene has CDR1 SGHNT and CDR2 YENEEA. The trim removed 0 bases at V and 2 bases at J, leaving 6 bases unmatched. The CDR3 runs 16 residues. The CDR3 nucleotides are TGTGCCAGCAGCTTAGAACCGGACAGGGAAACCTACGAGCAGTACTTC. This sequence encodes CASSLEPDRETYEQYF.